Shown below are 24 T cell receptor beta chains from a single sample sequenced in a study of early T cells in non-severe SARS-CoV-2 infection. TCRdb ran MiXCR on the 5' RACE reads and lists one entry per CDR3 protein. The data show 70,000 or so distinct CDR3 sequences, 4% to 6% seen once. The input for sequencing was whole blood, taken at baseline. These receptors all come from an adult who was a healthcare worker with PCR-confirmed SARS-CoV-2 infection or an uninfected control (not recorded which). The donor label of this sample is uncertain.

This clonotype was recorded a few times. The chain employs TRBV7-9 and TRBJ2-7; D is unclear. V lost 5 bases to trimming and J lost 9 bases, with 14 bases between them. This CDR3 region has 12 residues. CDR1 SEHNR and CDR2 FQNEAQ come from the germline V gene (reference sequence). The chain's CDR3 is CASSLKTLGQYF. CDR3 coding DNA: TGTGCCAGCAGCCTAAAAACCCTCGGGCAGTACTTC.

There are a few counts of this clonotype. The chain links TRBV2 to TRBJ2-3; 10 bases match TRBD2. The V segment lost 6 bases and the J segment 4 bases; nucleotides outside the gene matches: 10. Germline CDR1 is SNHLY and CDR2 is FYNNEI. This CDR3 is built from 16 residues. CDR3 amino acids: CASRARAGGQADTQYF. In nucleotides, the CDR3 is TGTGCCAGCAGAGCAAGAGCGGGGGGGCAGGCAGATACGCAGTATTTT.

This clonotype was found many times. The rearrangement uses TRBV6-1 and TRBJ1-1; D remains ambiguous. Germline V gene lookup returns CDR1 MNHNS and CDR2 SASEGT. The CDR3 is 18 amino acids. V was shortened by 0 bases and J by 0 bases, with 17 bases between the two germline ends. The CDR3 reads CASSEAVTADPMNTEAFF. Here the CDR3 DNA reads TGTGCCAGCAGTGAAGCGGTGACGGCCGACCCGATGAACACTGAAGCTTTCTTT.

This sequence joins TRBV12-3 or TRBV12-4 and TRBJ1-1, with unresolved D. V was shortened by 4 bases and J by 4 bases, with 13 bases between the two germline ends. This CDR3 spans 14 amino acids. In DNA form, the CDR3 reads TGTGCCAGCAGTTCTCAGGTGGGGAGCACTGAAGCTTTCTTT. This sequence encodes CASSSQVGSTEAFF.

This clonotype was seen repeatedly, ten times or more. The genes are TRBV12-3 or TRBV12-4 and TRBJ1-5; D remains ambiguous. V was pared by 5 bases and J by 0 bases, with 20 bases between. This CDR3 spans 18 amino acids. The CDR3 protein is CASSPAGSSWHSNQPQHF. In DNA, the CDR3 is TGTGCCAGCAGTCCGGCCGGATCATCCTGGCATAGCAATCAGCCCCAGCATTTT.

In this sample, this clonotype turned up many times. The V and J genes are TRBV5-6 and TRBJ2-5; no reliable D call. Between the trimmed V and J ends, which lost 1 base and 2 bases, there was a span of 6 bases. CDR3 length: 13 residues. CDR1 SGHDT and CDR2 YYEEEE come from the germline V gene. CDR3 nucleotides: TGTGCCAGCAGCTTGCTCGAACAAGAGACCCAGTACTTC. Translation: CASSLLEQETQYF.

The DNA for the CDR3 is TGTGCCAGCAGCTTAAGAGGATTGGCCCAAGAGACCCAGTACTTC. Translating gives CASSLRGLAQETQYF. The chain carries TRBV7-3 and TRBJ2-5; D gene uncertain. Germline CDR1 SGHTA, CDR2 FQGTGA. The CDR3 runs to 15 residues. V was clipped by 1 base and J by 1 base, with 10 bases between them.

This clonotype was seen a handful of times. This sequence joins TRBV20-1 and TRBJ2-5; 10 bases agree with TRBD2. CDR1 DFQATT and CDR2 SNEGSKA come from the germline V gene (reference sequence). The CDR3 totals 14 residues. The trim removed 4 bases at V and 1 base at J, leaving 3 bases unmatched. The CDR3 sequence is CSATGLASQETQYF. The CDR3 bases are TGCAGTGCTACGGGACTAGCGTCCCAAGAGACCCAGTACTTC.

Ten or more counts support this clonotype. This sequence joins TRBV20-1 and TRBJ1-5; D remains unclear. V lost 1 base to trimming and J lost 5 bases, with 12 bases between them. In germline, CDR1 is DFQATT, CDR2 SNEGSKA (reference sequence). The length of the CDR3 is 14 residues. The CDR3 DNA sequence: TGCAGTGCTAGAGTGGGTTCCAACTATCAGCCCCAGCATTTT. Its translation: CSARVGSNYQPQHF.

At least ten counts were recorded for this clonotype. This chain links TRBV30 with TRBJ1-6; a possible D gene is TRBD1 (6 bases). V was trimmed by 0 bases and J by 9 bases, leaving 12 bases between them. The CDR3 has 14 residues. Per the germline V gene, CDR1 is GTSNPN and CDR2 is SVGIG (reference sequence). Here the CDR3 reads CAWSVGGAGSPLHF. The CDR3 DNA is TGTGCCTGGAGTGTTGGGGGCGCGGGTTCACCCCTCCACTTT.

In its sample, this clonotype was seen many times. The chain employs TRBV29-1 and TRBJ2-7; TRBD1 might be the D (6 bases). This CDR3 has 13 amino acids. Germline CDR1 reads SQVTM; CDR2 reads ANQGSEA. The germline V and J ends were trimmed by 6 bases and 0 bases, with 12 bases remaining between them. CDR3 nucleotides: TGCAGCGTCGGTGGGGGCAACTCCTACGAGCAGTACTTC. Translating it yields CSVGGGNSYEQYF.

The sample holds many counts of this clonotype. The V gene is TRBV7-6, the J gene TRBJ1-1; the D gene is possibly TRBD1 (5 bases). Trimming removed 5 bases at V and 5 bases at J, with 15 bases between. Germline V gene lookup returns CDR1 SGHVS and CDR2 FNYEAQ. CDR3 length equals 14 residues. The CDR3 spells CASSTSGPLTEAFF. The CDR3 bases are TGTGCCAGCAGCACTTCAGGGCCGCTGACTGAAGCTTTCTTT.

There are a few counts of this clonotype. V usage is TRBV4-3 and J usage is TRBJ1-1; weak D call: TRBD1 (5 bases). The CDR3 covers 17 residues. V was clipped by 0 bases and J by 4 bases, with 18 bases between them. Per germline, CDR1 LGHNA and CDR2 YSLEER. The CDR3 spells CASSQDRLAREVTEAFF. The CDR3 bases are TGCGCCAGCAGCCAAGATCGTTTAGCCAGGGAGGTCACTGAAGCTTTCTTT.

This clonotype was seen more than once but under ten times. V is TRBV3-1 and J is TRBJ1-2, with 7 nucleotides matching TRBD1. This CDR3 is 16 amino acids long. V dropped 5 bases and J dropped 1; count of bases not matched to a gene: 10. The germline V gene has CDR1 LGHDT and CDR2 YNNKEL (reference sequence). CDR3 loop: CASSSGWGQINYGYTF. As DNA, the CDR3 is TGTGCCAGCAGCTCCGGTTGGGGACAGATTAACTATGGCTACACCTTC.

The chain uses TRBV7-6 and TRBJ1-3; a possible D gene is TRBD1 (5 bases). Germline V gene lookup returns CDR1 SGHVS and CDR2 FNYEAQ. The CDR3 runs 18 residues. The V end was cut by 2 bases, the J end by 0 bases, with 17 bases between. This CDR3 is CASSLKFGGSFSGNTIYF. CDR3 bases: TGTGCCAGCAGCTTAAAATTCGGGGGGTCCTTCTCTGGAAACACCATATATTTT.

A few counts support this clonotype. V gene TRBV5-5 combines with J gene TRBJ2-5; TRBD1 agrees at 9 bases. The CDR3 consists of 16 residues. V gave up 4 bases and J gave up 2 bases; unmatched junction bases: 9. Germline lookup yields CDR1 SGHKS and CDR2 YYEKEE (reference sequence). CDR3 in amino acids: CASSQRDRAIQETQYF. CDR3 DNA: TGTGCCAGCAGCCAAAGGGACAGGGCGATACAAGAGACCCAGTACTTC.

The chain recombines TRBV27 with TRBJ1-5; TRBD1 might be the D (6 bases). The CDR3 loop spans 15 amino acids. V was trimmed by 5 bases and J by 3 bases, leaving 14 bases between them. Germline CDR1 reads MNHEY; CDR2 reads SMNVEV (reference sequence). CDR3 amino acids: CASSEQGPFNQPQHF. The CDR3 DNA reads TGTGCCAGCAGTGAGCAGGGGCCTTTCAATCAGCCCCAGCATTTT.

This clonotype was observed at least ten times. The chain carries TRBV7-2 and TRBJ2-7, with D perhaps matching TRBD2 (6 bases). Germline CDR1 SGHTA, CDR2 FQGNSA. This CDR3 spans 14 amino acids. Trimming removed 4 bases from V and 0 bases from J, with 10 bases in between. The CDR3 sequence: CASSSDGSSYEQYF. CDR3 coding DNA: TGTGCCAGCAGCTCGGACGGGAGCTCCTACGAGCAGTACTTC.

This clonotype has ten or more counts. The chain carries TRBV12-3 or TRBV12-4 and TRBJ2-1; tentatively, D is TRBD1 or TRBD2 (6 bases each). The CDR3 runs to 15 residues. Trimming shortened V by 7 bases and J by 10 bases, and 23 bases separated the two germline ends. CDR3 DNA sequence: TGTGCCAGCACCTGGGGGGCCCCCCGGGGATACGAGCAGTTCTTC. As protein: CASTWGAPRGYEQFF.

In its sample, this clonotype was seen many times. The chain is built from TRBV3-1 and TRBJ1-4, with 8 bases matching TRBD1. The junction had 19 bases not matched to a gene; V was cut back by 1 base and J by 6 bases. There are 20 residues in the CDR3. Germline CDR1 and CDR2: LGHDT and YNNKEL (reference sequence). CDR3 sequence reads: CASSQVPFVRGQAGHEKLFF. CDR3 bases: TGTGCCAGCAGCCAAGTGCCTTTCGTACGGGGACAGGCAGGGCATGAAAAACTGTTTTTT.

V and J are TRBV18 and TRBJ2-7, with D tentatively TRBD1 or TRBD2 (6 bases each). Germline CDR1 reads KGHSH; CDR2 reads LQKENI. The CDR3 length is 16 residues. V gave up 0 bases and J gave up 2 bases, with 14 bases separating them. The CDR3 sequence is CASSPPDGGPTYEQYF. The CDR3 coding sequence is TGTGCCAGCTCACCACCGGATGGGGGGCCTACCTACGAGCAGTACTTC.

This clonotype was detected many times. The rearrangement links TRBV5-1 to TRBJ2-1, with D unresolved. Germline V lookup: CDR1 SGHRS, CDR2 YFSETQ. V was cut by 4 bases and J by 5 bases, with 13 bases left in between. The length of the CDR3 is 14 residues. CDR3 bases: TGCGCCAGCAGCCCCGGGTCCCTTAACAATGAGCAGTTCTTC. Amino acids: CASSPGSLNNEQFF. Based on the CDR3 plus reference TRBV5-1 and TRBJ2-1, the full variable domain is KAGVTQTPRYLIKTRGQQVTLSCSPISGHRSVSWYQQTPGQGLQFLFEYFSETQRNKGNFPGRFSGRQFSNSRSEMNVSTLELGDSALYLCASSPGSLNNEQFFGPGTRLTVL.

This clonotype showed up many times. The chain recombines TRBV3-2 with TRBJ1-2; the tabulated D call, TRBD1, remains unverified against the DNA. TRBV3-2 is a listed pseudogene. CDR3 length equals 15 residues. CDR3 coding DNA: TGTGCCAGCAGCCAAGCGACAGGGGTCGGCTATGGCTACACCTTC. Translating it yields CASSQATGVGYGYTF.

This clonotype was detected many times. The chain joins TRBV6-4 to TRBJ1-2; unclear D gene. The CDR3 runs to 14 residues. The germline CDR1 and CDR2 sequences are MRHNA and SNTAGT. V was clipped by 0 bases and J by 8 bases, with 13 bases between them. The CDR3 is CASSDSGYSRGYTF. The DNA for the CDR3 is TGTGCCAGCAGTGACTCAGGATATTCGAGGGGCTACACCTTC.